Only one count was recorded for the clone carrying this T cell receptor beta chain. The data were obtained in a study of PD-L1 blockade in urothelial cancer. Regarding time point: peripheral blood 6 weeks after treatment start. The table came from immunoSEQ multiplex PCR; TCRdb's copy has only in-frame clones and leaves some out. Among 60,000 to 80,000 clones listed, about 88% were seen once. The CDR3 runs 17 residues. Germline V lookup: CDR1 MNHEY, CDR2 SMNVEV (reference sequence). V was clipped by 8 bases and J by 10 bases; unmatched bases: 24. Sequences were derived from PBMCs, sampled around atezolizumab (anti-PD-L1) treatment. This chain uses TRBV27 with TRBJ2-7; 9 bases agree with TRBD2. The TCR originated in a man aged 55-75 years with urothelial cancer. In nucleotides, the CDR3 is TGTGCCAGCCAATATGAGATTAGACCTAGCGGGATGGTGATCCAGTACTTC. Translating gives CASQYEIRPSGMVIQYF.